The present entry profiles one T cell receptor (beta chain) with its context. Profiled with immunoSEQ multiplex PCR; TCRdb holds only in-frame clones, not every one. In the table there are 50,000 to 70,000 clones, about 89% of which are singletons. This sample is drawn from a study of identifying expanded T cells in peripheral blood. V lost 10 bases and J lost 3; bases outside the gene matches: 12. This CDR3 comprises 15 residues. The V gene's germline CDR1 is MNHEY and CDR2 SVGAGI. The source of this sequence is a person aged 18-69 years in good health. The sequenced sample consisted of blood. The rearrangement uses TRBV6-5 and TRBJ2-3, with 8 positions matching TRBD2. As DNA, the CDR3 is TGTGCCACCCAGATCAGAAGCGGGAGAACAGATACGCAGTATTTT. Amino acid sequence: CATQIRSGRTDTQYF.